One sample yielded the 32 T cell receptor beta chains listed below, sequenced in a study of T-cell memory formation after mild COVID-19. MiXCR, applied by TCRdb to the 5' RACE reads, yields one record per CDR3 protein. The sample lists around 500,000 distinct CDR3 sequences, 15% to 20% occurring once. Material: PBMCs or a T cell subset sorted from them (not recorded which). The receptor set was obtained from an adult woman who had mild COVID-19 (a few samples of this study predate the infection). Cell type and time point are not known.

The chain links TRBV18 to TRBJ2-1; 10 bases fit TRBD2. Germline CDR1 is KGHSH and CDR2 is LQKENI. Trimming at V came to 5 bases and at J to 6 bases, leaving 10 bases not matched to a gene. CDR3 size: 16 residues. CDR3 in amino acids: CASSIRASGGINEQFF. The CDR3 DNA follows: TGTGCCAGCTCAATTCGCGCTAGCGGGGGCATCAATGAGCAGTTCTTC. Filled out from reference TRBV18 and TRBJ2-1, the complete variable domain reads NAGVMQNPRHLVRRRGQEARLRCSPMKGHSHVYWYRQLPEEGLKFMVYLQKENIIDESGMPKERFSAEFPKEGPSILRIQQVVRGDSAAYFCASSIRASGGINEQFFGPGTRLTVL.

This clonotype was seen repeatedly, ten times or more. The genes are TRBV12-3 or TRBV12-4 and TRBJ1-2, with TRBD1 matching 9 bases. Unmatched junction bases numbered 15, after V lost 5 bases and J lost 8 bases. The length of the CDR3 is 16 residues. CDR3 loop: CASSLGPQGATGGYTF. CDR3 nucleotide sequence: TGTGCCAGCAGTCTAGGACCACAGGGGGCTACGGGCGGCTACACCTTC.

This clonotype was detected only a few times. V usage is TRBV5-5 and J usage is TRBJ2-7, with D possibly TRBD2 on 7 matching bases. Germline V gene sequence: CDR1 SGHKS, CDR2 YYEKEE (reference sequence). The CDR3 has 15 residues. Between the trimmed V and J ends, which lost 4 bases and 2 bases, there was a span of 16 bases. The CDR3 nucleotides read TGTGCCAGCAGCACCAAAGGAGGGGGGGCCTACGAGCAGTACTTC. Protein: CASSTKGGGAYEQYF. The full variable domain, with the rest looked up from reference TRBV5-5 and TRBJ2-7, is DAGVTQSPTHLIKTRGQQVTLRCSPISGHKSVSWYQQVLGQGPQFIFQYYEKEERGRGNFPDRFSARQFPNYSSELNVNALLLGDSALYLCASSTKGGGAYEQYFGPGTRLTVT.

This clonotype was picked up many times. The chain employs TRBV20-1 and TRBJ2-6, with 7 nucleotides matching TRBD2. The V segment lost 6 bases and the J segment 0 bases; nucleotides outside the gene matches: 2. The V gene's germline CDR1 is DFQATT and CDR2 SNEGSKA (reference sequence). The CDR3 runs 14 residues. The CDR3 DNA sequence: TGCAGTGCGGGGGGGAGCTCTGGGGCCAACGTCCTGACTTTC. As protein: CSAGGSSGANVLTF.

This chain connects TRBV18 to TRBJ1-2, with 11 bases that match TRBD1. CDR3 size: 15 residues. Germline CDR1 reads KGHSH; CDR2 reads LQKENI. Losses at the gene ends were 6 bases for V and 6 bases for J; bases not matched to a gene: 9. The CDR3 DNA follows: TGTGCCAGCTCCATGGACAGGGGGCGTTTGGATGGCTACACCTTC. This encodes CASSMDRGRLDGYTF.

This clonotype appeared a few times. The V and J genes are TRBV24-1 and TRBJ2-2; D unresolved. Germline loops: CDR1 KGHDR, CDR2 SFDVKD. Trimming cost V 6 bases and J 6 bases, with 10 bases left between them. The CDR3 is 13 residues long. The CDR3 sequence is CATSTDVAGELFF. Written as DNA, the CDR3 is TGTGCCACCAGTACGGATGTCGCCGGGGAGCTGTTTTTT.

The J gene is TRBJ1-5, the V gene TRBV27; 7 nucleotides agree with TRBD1. The CDR3 sequence is 14 residues long. CDR1 and CDR2 (germline): MNHEY, SMNVEV (reference sequence). The trim removed 6 bases at V and 5 bases at J, leaving 7 bases unmatched. CDR3 DNA sequence: TGTGCCAGCAGCCAGCCAGGGGGACATCAGCCCCAGCATTTT. Translated: CASSQPGGHQPQHF.

V usage is TRBV6-6 and J usage is TRBJ2-3, with 16 bases that match TRBD2. The CDR3 spans 20 residues. CDR1 is MNHNY, CDR2 SVGAGI, per germline (reference sequence). Unmatched junction bases numbered 11, after V lost 2 bases and J lost 3 bases. In nucleotides, the CDR3 is TGTGCCAGCAGTTACCCCCCGGGACTAGCGGGGGGGTTGGGGACAGATACGCAGTATTTT. Translation: CASSYPPGLAGGLGTDTQYF.

This chain connects TRBV12-3 or TRBV12-4 to TRBJ2-1, with 8 bases lining up with TRBD2. Trimming at V came to 10 bases and at J to 10 bases, leaving 6 bases not matched to a gene. The CDR3 totals 11 residues. The CDR3 nucleotides are TGTGCCACCGGTCTAGCGGGCGAGCAGTTCTTC. Protein: CATGLAGEQFF.

The chain has TRBV25-1 and TRBJ1-5, with D unclear. CDR1 is MGHDK and CDR2 is SYGVNS in the germline V gene. The V and J ends lost 3 bases and 2 bases respectively, with 8 bases between them. This CDR3 is 14 amino acids long. This CDR3 is CASSERIGNQPQHF. The DNA for the CDR3 is TGTGCCAGCAGTGAGAGGATTGGCAATCAGCCCCAGCATTTT.

The J gene is TRBJ1-1, the V gene TRBV7-3, with 7 bases identical to TRBD1. CDR3 length: 13 residues. CDR1 is SGHTA, CDR2 FQGTGA, per germline. Trimming took 2 bases from V and 9 from J; bases not matched to a gene: 6. CDR3 sequence (DNA): TGTGCCAGCAGCTTATTGGGACAGTCGAAAGCTTTCTTT. Translation: CASSLLGQSKAFF.

This sequence joins TRBV19 and TRBJ1-1; D ambiguous. With 7 bases removed from V and 1 base from J, the gap between germline ends came to 13 bases. Per the germline V gene, CDR1 is LNHDA and CDR2 is SQIVND (reference sequence). This CDR3 contains 14 residues. The CDR3: CASNSMGGNTEAFF. The DNA of the CDR3 is TGTGCCAGTAACTCCATGGGCGGGAACACTGAAGCTTTCTTT.

The rearrangement uses TRBV5-1 and TRBJ1-1; D gene ambiguous. The V gene lost 1 base and the J gene lost 1 base, with 11 bases spanning the gap. CDR3 length equals 15 residues. Looked up from germline, CDR1 is SGHRS and CDR2 is YFSETQ. Written as DNA, the CDR3 is TGCGCCAGCAGCTTGTTATCAGTTCCGAACACTGAAGCTTTCTTT. This encodes CASSLLSVPNTEAFF.

This clonotype came up many times. The chain joins TRBV5-1 to TRBJ2-7; D is tentatively TRBD1 or TRBD2 (5 bases each). Trimming shortened V by 4 bases and J by 2 bases, and 13 bases separated the two germline ends. The germline gives CDR1 SGHRS, CDR2 YFSETQ. This CDR3 region has 14 residues. Here the CDR3 reads CASSPWDGTYEQYF. Here the CDR3 DNA reads TGCGCCAGCAGCCCATGGGACGGAACCTACGAGCAGTACTTC.

Only a few counts were recorded for this clonotype. The chain employs TRBV5-1 and TRBJ2-3; 9 positions match TRBD2. This CDR3 has 18 residues. The germline V gene encodes CDR1 SGHRS and CDR2 YFSETQ. The V and J ends lost 4 bases and 0 bases, in that order; junction bases with no gene match: 12. CDR3: CASSVGLAGITSTDTQYF. CDR3 bases: TGCGCCAGCAGCGTCGGGCTAGCGGGGATTACTAGCACAGATACGCAGTATTTT.

The chain is built from TRBV15 and TRBJ1-1, with D tentatively TRBD1 (5 bases). CDR1 is LNHNV, CDR2 YYDKDF, per germline (reference sequence). The V and J ends lost 5 bases and 11 bases respectively, with 21 bases between them. This CDR3 is built from 14 residues. The CDR3 loop reads CATSARSGRGEAFF. In DNA, the CDR3 is TGTGCCACCAGCGCCAGGAGCGGCCGAGGGGAGGCTTTCTTT.

This clonotype was seen once. The V and J genes are TRBV12-3 or TRBV12-4 and TRBJ2-1; TRBD2 agrees at 7 bases. This CDR3 has 12 amino acids. J was trimmed by 9 bases and V by 8 bases; bases with no gene match: 7. CDR3 in DNA: TGTGCCAGCGGGGGGAGGGAAAGTGAGCAGTTCTTC. Protein: CASGGRESEQFF.

This clonotype was picked up a small number of times. This rearrangement joins TRBV19 to TRBJ2-7, with 8 nucleotides matching TRBD1. The V and J ends lost 5 bases and 4 bases, in that order; junction bases with no gene match: 10. CDR1 LNHDA and CDR2 SQIVND come from the germline V gene (reference sequence). This CDR3 contains 15 residues. The CDR3 DNA sequence: TGTGCCAGTAGTGCCGCCAGGACAGGGTCATACGAGCAGTACTTC. This sequence encodes CASSAARTGSYEQYF.

The V call is TRBV14, the J call TRBJ2-7; possibly TRBD2 for D (6 bases). With 4 bases removed from V and 7 bases from J, the gap between germline ends came to 23 bases. The CDR3 has 16 amino acids. Germline CDR1 SGHDN, CDR2 FVKESK. CDR3 nucleotide sequence: TGTGCCAGCAGCCTGAGCGGTAGCGGCACAAAGGGAGAGCAGTACTTC. Amino acids: CASSLSGSGTKGEQYF.

This chain joins TRBV6-2 or TRBV6-3 and TRBJ2-7, with 8 bases identical to TRBD1. The CDR3 sequence is 15 residues long. CDR1 is MNHEY, CDR2 SVGEGT, per germline. V lost 2 bases and J lost 2; bases outside the gene matches: 5. The CDR3 DNA is TGTGCCAGCAGTTACGTAGGGACAGGCCCCTACGAGCAGTACTTC. Its translation: CASSYVGTGPYEQYF.

The chain couples TRBV11-2 to TRBJ2-5, with no clear D. The germline CDR1 and CDR2 sequences are SGHAT and FQNNGV. The CDR3 totals 16 residues. Trimming cost V 5 bases and J 2 bases, with 18 bases left between them. The CDR3 is CASSLITSARQETQYF. The CDR3 DNA follows: TGTGCCAGCAGCCTTATCACCTCCGCGCGACAAGAGACCCAGTACTTC. Filled out from reference TRBV11-2 and TRBJ2-5, the complete variable domain reads EAGVAQSPRYKIIEKRQSVAFWCNPISGHATLYWYQQILGQGPKLLIQFQNNGVVDDSQLPKDRFSAERLKGVDSTLKIQPAKLEDSAVYLCASSLITSARQETQYFGPGTRLLVL.

The chain joins TRBV3-1 to TRBJ2-3, with 15 bases identical to TRBD2. V trimming: 6 bases; J trimming: 0 bases; junction bases outside the gene matches: 10. This CDR3 comprises 19 residues. Germline loops: CDR1 LGHDT, CDR2 YNNKEL (reference sequence). The CDR3 nucleotides are TGTGCCAGCAGTACCAGATGGACTAGCGGGGGGGAGAGCACAGATACGCAGTATTTT. This sequence encodes CASSTRWTSGGESTDTQYF.

This clonotype has more than one count but fewer than ten. The rearrangement links TRBV10-3 to TRBJ2-7, with TRBD2 matching 10 bases. The V and J ends lost 6 bases and 5 bases, in that order; junction bases with no gene match: 7. Germline V lookup: CDR1 ENHRY, CDR2 SYGVKD. The CDR3 contains 14 residues. CDR3 residues: CAIRTSGKAHEQYF. CDR3 nucleotide sequence: TGTGCCATCAGAACTAGCGGGAAGGCCCACGAGCAGTACTTC.

The J gene is TRBJ2-1, the V gene TRBV5-4, with D possibly TRBD2 on 5 matching bases. Trimming removed 3 bases from V and 4 bases from J, with 11 bases in between. Looked up from germline, CDR1 is SGHNT and CDR2 is YYREEE (reference sequence). CDR3 length: 14 amino acids. This CDR3 reads CASSYKSGYNEQFF. The CDR3 nucleotides are TGTGCCAGCAGCTATAAAAGCGGATACAATGAGCAGTTCTTC.

This clonotype was seen a handful of times. This sequence joins TRBV7-2 and TRBJ2-2; D could derive from TRBD1 or TRBD2 (5 bases each). The CDR3 is made up of 14 amino acids. The germline V and J ends were trimmed by 5 bases and 3 bases, with 10 bases remaining between them. Germline CDR1 reads SGHTA; CDR2 reads FQGNSA. The CDR3: CASSTGLYTGELFF. The CDR3, as DNA: TGTGCCAGCAGCACAGGACTGTACACCGGGGAGCTGTTTTTT.

The CDR3 reads CASSLLSSYNEQFF. In DNA, the CDR3 is TGTGCCAGCAGCTTATTGTCCTCCTACAATGAGCAGTTCTTC. The chain carries TRBV7-2 and TRBJ2-1; D call uncertain. The germline V gene encodes CDR1 SGHTA and CDR2 FQGNSA. The CDR3 has 14 amino acids. Trimming pared 2 bases from V and 0 bases from J, leaving 5 bases between.

The chain combines TRBV6-8 with TRBJ2-1, with TRBD2 matching over 7 bases. The CDR3 is 17 residues long. Unmatched junction bases numbered 13, after V lost 2 bases and J lost 6 bases. The germline V gene has CDR1 MNHGY and CDR2 SAAAGT. The CDR3 here is CASSYGAGEKGGNEQFF. The CDR3 coding sequence is TGTGCCAGCAGTTACGGGGCGGGAGAAAAAGGTGGCAATGAGCAGTTCTTC.

This chain uses TRBV11-1 with TRBJ2-5; D may be TRBD2 (6 bases). In germline, CDR1 is SGHAT, CDR2 FQDESV (reference sequence). This CDR3 is 16 amino acids long. V was clipped by 3 bases and J by 3 bases, with 17 bases between them. CDR3 loop: CASSFPTGTLEETQYF. The CDR3 DNA sequence: TGTGCCAGCAGCTTCCCCACCGGGACTCTCGAAGAGACCCAGTACTTC.

The CDR3 loop reads CASSYLQRDNGELFF. CDR3 in DNA: TGTGCCAGCAGTTACCTTCAGCGGGATAACGGGGAGCTGTTTTTT. This rearrangement joins TRBV6-6 to TRBJ2-2, with 7 bases aligning to TRBD2. This CDR3 has 15 amino acids. The germline gives CDR1 MNHNY, CDR2 SVGAGI (reference sequence). Trimming at V came to 2 bases and at J to 7 bases, leaving 7 bases not matched to a gene.

The rearrangement uses TRBV19 and TRBJ1-5; perhaps TRBD1 as D (6 bases). The germline CDR1 and CDR2 sequences are LNHDA and SQIVND (reference sequence). The CDR3 extends over 16 amino acids. V lost 6 bases and J 1 base, leaving 16 bases between the germline ends. The CDR3: CASRDTGRRSNQPQHF. Written as DNA, the CDR3 is TGTGCCAGTAGGGATACAGGGAGAAGGAGCAATCAGCCCCAGCATTTT.

The sample holds one count of this clonotype. This sequence joins TRBV30 and TRBJ2-5, with 7 bases matching TRBD1. V shed 2 bases and J 8 bases; nucleotides not matched to a gene: 14. The length of the CDR3 is 15 residues. The germline V gene has CDR1 GTSNPN and CDR2 SVGIG (reference sequence). The CDR3 is CAWSSAGTEIKTQYF. The CDR3 DNA sequence: TGTGCCTGGAGTTCAGCCGGGACAGAAATTAAAACCCAGTACTTC.

The chain joins TRBV7-9 to TRBJ2-1, with TRBD2 as a possible D gene (6 bases). This CDR3 has 15 amino acids. Germline assignment: CDR1 SEHNR and CDR2 FQNEAQ (reference sequence). Deletions cut 6 bases from V and 5 bases from J, with 17 bases between. CDR3 sequence reads: CASRLGGAGHNEQFF. In nucleotides, the CDR3 is TGTGCCAGCAGATTGGGGGGAGCAGGCCACAATGAGCAGTTCTTC.